This TCR beta chain was profiled in a study of blood T cells in healthy people across ages. Study-wide findings and caveats: Whereas aged donors had fewer naive CD4+ cells, long-lived donors had more of them and higher diversity. Expanded clonotype shifts may have been confounded, as the donors had an unknown CMV status. Getting older went along with TCR beta diversity per million T cells dropping roughly linearly.

The CDR3 length is 15 residues. V was pared by 7 bases and J by 5 bases, with 20 bases between. Germline V gives CDR1 MNHNS, CDR2 SASEGT. PCR was performed a second time for about 6 to 12 cycles using a sample-barcoded 5' primer and a J-beta primer mix. A single record per CDR3 protein comes from TCRdb applying MiXCR to the 5' RACE reads. The sample holds around 1,800,000 distinct CDR3 sequences, approximately 40% seen once. This clonotype was observed a handful of times. What it recognizes is unknown. Researchers report isolating at least 7 million PBMCs per sample. V gene TRBV6-1 combines with J gene TRBJ2-5; possible D gene TRBD2, 6 bases. This sequence originates from a human donor in good health. Sequences were obtained from blood. The CDR3 DNA sequence: TGTGCCAGCATTGCTGTATACTTCCGGGGGGAGACCCAGTACTTC. Translating it yields CASIAVYFRGETQYF.